Described below is a single T cell receptor beta chain sequence and its context. TCRdb used MiXCR to reprocess the RT-PCR reads, holding one entry per CDR3 protein. This sample carries more than 600,000 distinct CDR3 sequences, 14% of them seen once, and the ten largest clones take around 3.3%. The CDR3 loop spans 20 amino acids. Trimming took 0 bases from V and 0 from J; bases not matched to a gene: 16. Germline lookup yields CDR1 MNHNY and CDR2 SVGAGI (reference sequence). Material: memory CD4+ T cells from blood. The rearrangement links TRBV6-6 to TRBJ1-1; TRBD1 agrees at 7 bases. The TCR comes from a female donor in good health, serving as a healthy control. CDR3 loop: CASSYSVSGAGGVMNTEAFF. In nucleotides, the CDR3 is TGTGCCAGCAGTTACTCCGTGTCGGGGGCAGGGGGGGTTATGAACACTGAAGCTTTCTTT.